A single sample is the source of the 6 T cell receptor beta chains below, sequenced in a study of identical twins. Each CDR3 protein is one row after TCRdb ran MiXCR on the 5' RACE reads. The data contain 640,000 or so distinct CDR3 sequences, 5.5% to 7.5% of them seen just once; the ten biggest clones take up 1.5% to 2%. The material sequenced was naive T cells sorted from blood. Receptors originate from a man younger than 35 in good health.

V and J are TRBV20-1 and TRBJ2-1; 14 nucleotides align to TRBD2. The CDR3 is 16 residues long. V gave up 2 bases and J gave up 6 bases; unmatched junction bases: 6. Per germline, CDR1 DFQATT and CDR2 SNEGSKA (reference sequence). The CDR3 region has the DNA TGCAGTGCTAGATTTGGGACTAGCGGGAGCTTCAATGAGCAGTTCTTC. Its translation is CSARFGTSGSFNEQFF.

This clonotype was picked up a small number of times. CDR3 nucleotides: TGTGCCATGCAAAGTCTGGGGACCCAGTACTTC. Translating gives CAMQSLGTQYF. The V gene is TRBV10-3, the J gene TRBJ2-5; D gene unclear. Trimming stripped 9 bases from V and 7 bases from J, with 12 bases between. CDR1 is ENHRY and CDR2 is SYGVKD in the germline V gene. This CDR3 has 11 amino acids.

This clonotype was counted only a few times. The V gene is TRBV28, the J gene TRBJ2-7, with 8 positions matching TRBD1. The CDR3 is made up of 14 amino acids. The V and J ends lost 3 bases and 4 bases, in that order; junction bases with no gene match: 5. In germline, CDR1 is MDHEN, CDR2 SYDVKM. The CDR3 loop is CASSFPDRGYEQYF. In nucleotides, the CDR3 is TGTGCCAGCAGTTTCCCCGACAGGGGTTACGAGCAGTACTTC.

The chain couples TRBV29-1 to TRBJ2-7; D ambiguous. V was shortened by 7 bases and J by 7 bases, with 17 bases between the two germline ends. Per the germline V gene, CDR1 is SQVTM and CDR2 is ANQGSEA. The CDR3 is 12 amino acids. CDR3 DNA: TGCAGCGCATACATCCCAGGTAGAGAGCAGTACTTC. This gives the protein CSAYIPGREQYF.

The chain recombines TRBV7-7 with TRBJ2-2; 7 bases line up with TRBD1. V lost 6 bases to trimming and J lost 6 bases; unmatched junction nucleotides: 10. CDR1 and CDR2 from the germline V gene are SSHAT and FNYEAQ (reference sequence). The CDR3 runs 15 residues. The CDR3: CASSGTAVGAGELFF. The CDR3 DNA reads TGTGCCAGCAGTGGGACAGCGGTCGGGGCCGGGGAGCTGTTTTTT.

The chain joins TRBV11-2 to TRBJ1-6, with 10 bases lining up with TRBD1. Per the germline V gene, CDR1 is SGHAT and CDR2 is FQNNGV. Unmatched junction bases numbered 17, after V lost 5 bases and J lost 10 bases. The CDR3 runs 18 residues. The CDR3 DNA follows: TGTGCCAGCAGCGCCAACTCAGGGACAGGGGAAAAAGGGTCACCCCTCCACTTT. Translating it yields CASSANSGTGEKGSPLHF.